The 18 T cell receptor beta chains reported below all come from one sample, sequenced in a study of T cell responses to AZD1222 COVID-19 vaccine. Here immunoSEQ multiplex PCR was the method, and the copy in TCRdb shows in-frame clones only, minus some. The sample has about 100,000 clones, approximately 88% seen once. Sequenced material: peripheral blood, taken on day 0 of AZD1222 vaccination. These receptors originate from an adult in good health.

V and J are TRBV7-2 and TRBJ1-2; D is ambiguous. With 5 bases removed from V and 8 bases from J, the gap between germline ends came to 15 bases. The germline V gene has CDR1 SGHTA and CDR2 FQGNSA. The CDR3 covers 13 residues. The CDR3 loop reads CASSQEPLTGYTF. The CDR3 nucleotides are TGTGCCAGCAGCCAGGAGCCTCTTACGGGCTACACCTTC.

This sequence joins TRBV5-1 and TRBJ2-7; D is unresolved. Germline CDR1 and CDR2: SGHRS and YFSETQ. This CDR3 contains 15 residues. V lost 3 bases and J 2 bases, leaving 15 bases between the germline ends. CDR3: CASSSGSAVTYEQYF. CDR3 nucleotides: TGCGCCAGCAGCTCAGGTTCGGCAGTAACCTACGAGCAGTACTTC.

The genes are TRBV7-2 and TRBJ2-5; no clear D. The length of the CDR3 is 12 residues. From germline, CDR1 is SGHTA and CDR2 FQGNSA. The V and J ends lost 5 bases and 5 bases respectively, with 9 bases between them. The CDR3 protein is CASSASRETQYF. Here the CDR3 DNA reads TGTGCCAGCAGCGCGTCCAGGGAGACCCAGTACTTC.

CDR3 protein: CASSSTGTSGETQYF. The CDR3 nucleotides are TGTGCCAGCAGCTCGACCGGGACTAGTGGTGAGACCCAGTACTTC. This rearrangement joins TRBV7-3 to TRBJ2-5; 8 bases align to TRBD2. The CDR3 is 15 amino acids. The germline V gene encodes CDR1 SGHTA and CDR2 FQGTGA. Trimming at V came to 4 bases and at J to 5 bases, leaving 9 bases not matched to a gene.

The chain carries TRBV6-2 or TRBV6-3 and TRBJ2-3; the match to TRBD1 covers 9 bases. V was clipped by 4 bases and J by 7 bases; unmatched bases: 12. Germline V gene lookup returns CDR1 MNHEY and CDR2 SVGEGT. The CDR3 runs to 16 residues. The CDR3 protein is CASSFETGGGFNTQYF. CDR3 sequence (DNA): TGTGCCAGCAGTTTCGAAACAGGGGGCGGTTTCAATACGCAGTATTTT.

This clone was seen only a few times. The rearrangement uses TRBV5-1 and TRBJ1-1; D possibly corresponds to TRBD1 (5 bases). This CDR3 is built from 14 residues. V lost 4 bases and J lost 1, with 11 bases in between. The V gene's germline CDR1 is SGHRS and CDR2 YFSETQ. CDR3 in amino acids: CASSGTTGNTEAFF. DNA for the CDR3: TGCGCCAGCAGCGGGACTACAGGGAACACTGAAGCTTTCTTT.

V and J are TRBV19 and TRBJ2-1; D possibly corresponds to TRBD2 (6 bases). Trimming shortened V by 7 bases and J by 6 bases, and 19 bases separated the two germline ends. Germline-derived CDR1 and CDR2 are LNHDA and SQIVND (reference sequence). The CDR3 is 15 residues long. The DNA for the CDR3 is TGTGCCAGTATTTCGCCGGTGGCGGGATCCAATGAGCAGTTCTTC. Translation gives CASISPVAGSNEQFF.

The CDR3 coding sequence is TGTGCCAGCAGTGATTGGACAGGGGGCAATGAAAAACTGTTTTTT. It encodes CASSDWTGGNEKLFF. The chain employs TRBV6-1 and TRBJ1-4; 11 bases fit TRBD1. Trimming at V came to 3 bases and at J to 5 bases, leaving 2 bases not matched to a gene. There are 15 residues in the CDR3. The V gene's germline CDR1 is MNHNS and CDR2 SASEGT.

J is TRBJ2-2 and V is TRBV5-1; 11 bases are shared with TRBD1. Trimming took 4 bases from V and 5 from J; bases not matched to a gene: 10. The CDR3 is made up of 17 amino acids. The germline gives CDR1 SGHRS, CDR2 YFSETQ. The CDR3 region is CASSIHLGTGGTGELFF. The CDR3 DNA is TGCGCCAGCAGCATCCATCTGGGGACAGGGGGAACCGGGGAGCTGTTTTTT.

This chain links TRBV28 with TRBJ2-1; D unclear. This CDR3 has 10 residues. The germline CDR1 and CDR2 sequences are MDHEN and SYDVKM. The ends were cut back, 8 bases at V and 10 bases at J, with 9 bases in the middle. The CDR3 reads CASFYREQFF. The CDR3 DNA is TGTGCCAGCTTCTATAGGGAGCAGTTCTTC. Using reference TRBV28 and TRBJ2-1 for the parts outside the CDR3, the full variable domain is DVKVTQSSRYLVKRTGEKVFLECVQDMDHENMFWYRQDPGLGLRLIYFSYDVKMKEKGDIPEGYSVSREKKERFSLILESASTNQTSMYLCASFYREQFFGPGTRLTVL.

This chain uses TRBV28 with TRBJ2-3; the match to TRBD2 covers 13 bases. The V segment lost 6 bases and the J segment 5 bases; nucleotides outside the gene matches: 5. From germline, CDR1 is MDHEN and CDR2 SYDVKM. CDR3 length equals 15 residues. The CDR3 coding sequence is TGTGCCAGCAGGAGGACTAGCGGGAGATTAGATACGCAGTATTTT. This sequence encodes CASRRTSGRLDTQYF.

This rearrangement joins TRBV9 to TRBJ1-3, with D uncertain. The CDR3 totals 13 residues. V was cut by 0 bases and J by 1 base, with 2 bases left in between. Germline loops: CDR1 SGDLS, CDR2 YYNGEE. The CDR3 sequence is CASSVDSGNTIYF. The CDR3 nucleotides are TGTGCCAGCAGCGTAGATTCTGGAAACACCATATATTTT. Full variable domain (rest looked up from reference TRBV9 and TRBJ1-3): DSGVTQTPKHLITATGQRVTLRCSPRSGDLSVYWYQQSLDQGLQFLIQYYNGEERAKGNILERFSAQQFPDLHSELNLSSLELGDSALYFCASSVDSGNTIYFGEGSWLTVV.

This chain joins TRBV5-4 and TRBJ2-3, with 13 nucleotides matching TRBD2. The trim removed 5 bases at V and 2 bases at J, leaving 8 bases unmatched. CDR1 and CDR2 (germline): SGHNT, YYREEE (reference sequence). CDR3 length: 17 residues. The CDR3 sequence: CASRARTSGGHTDTQYF. The CDR3 nucleotides are TGTGCCAGCAGAGCACGGACTAGCGGGGGACACACAGATACGCAGTATTTT.

This clone has a single count. The chain links TRBV28 to TRBJ2-2; TRBD1 aligns across 10 bases. Germline V CDR1 and CDR2: MDHEN, SYDVKM. This CDR3 has 15 amino acids. V shed 3 bases, J shed 8 bases, and the junction held 6 bases outside the gene matches. This chain's CDR3 is CASSFGDRGSGELFF. CDR3 bases: TGTGCCAGCAGTTTTGGGGACAGGGGATCGGGGGAGCTGTTTTTT.

J is TRBJ1-2 and V is TRBV5-4, with D uncertain. Germline CDR1 and CDR2: SGHNT and YYREEE (reference sequence). Trimming pared 0 bases from V and 5 bases from J, leaving 11 bases between. There are 14 residues in the CDR3. In DNA, the CDR3 is TGTGCCAGCAGCTTGGACAGCCTGAATTATGGCTACACCTTC. It codes for CASSLDSLNYGYTF.

The chain is built from TRBV7-2 and TRBJ1-1; D gene unclear. The CDR3 length is 12 residues. V was cut by 2 bases and J by 10 bases, with 11 bases left in between. In germline, CDR1 is SGHTA, CDR2 FQGNSA. CDR3: CASSLISFAAFF. The DNA of the CDR3 is TGTGCCAGCAGCTTAATTTCGTTTGCAGCTTTCTTT.

The chain recombines TRBV25-1 with TRBJ1-3; D is unclear. The germline V and J ends were trimmed by 2 bases and 6 bases, with 11 bases remaining between them. Germline CDR1 reads MGHDK; CDR2 reads SYGVNS. The CDR3 is 14 amino acids. DNA for the CDR3: TGTGCCAGCAGTGAAAACGGGAGGCAAAACACCATATATTTT. This encodes CASSENGRQNTIYF. Full variable domain (outside the CDR3, taken from reference TRBV25-1 and TRBJ1-3): EADIYQTPRYLVIGTGKKITLECSQTMGHDKMYWYQQDPGMELHLIHYSYGVNSTEKGDLSSESTVSRIRTEHFPLTLESARPSHTSQYLCASSENGRQNTIYFGEGSWLTVV.

This clone has only a few counts. CDR3 bases: TGTGCCTGGAGTATCGCCGGGCAGTCGACGGATGGCCCTGGGGCCAACGTCCTGACTTTC. Residues: CAWSIAGQSTDGPGANVLTF. The chain combines TRBV30 with TRBJ2-6, with D hard to call. In germline, CDR1 is GTSNPN, CDR2 SVGIG (reference sequence). The CDR3 length is 20 residues. Trimming shortened V by 2 bases and J by 2 bases, and 25 bases separated the two germline ends.